Included here is one T cell receptor beta chain sequence, with context. The source of the sample is a study of regulatory T cells in long-lasting Graves disease. The CDR3 is 15 amino acids. V was trimmed by 5 bases and J by 3 bases, leaving 16 bases between them. The germline V gene has CDR1 LNHDA and CDR2 SQIVND (reference sequence). Documented time point: persistent/refractory GD, antithyroid drugs over 5 years with positive TRAb. PBMCs were the source of the RNA used for TCR sequencing. A peripheral blood sample, around 8.6 milliliters in volume, was drawn into EDTA tubes. Construction of the TCR beta libraries employed iRepertoire HTBI primers in conjunction with Arm-PCR of CDR3 regions. TCRdb processed the multiplex PCR reads anew with MiXCR; each CDR3 protein has one entry. The sample gives fewer than 600,000 distinct CDR3 sequences, less than 25% of which show up once; under 15% is in the top ten.

Specimen: peripheral blood mononuclear cells (PBMCs), collected when the disease was refractory, from a patient treated with antithyroid drugs. The TCR was taken from a female donor with Graves disease. The chain has TRBV19 and TRBJ1-1; D remains unclear. CDR3 bases: TGTGCCAGTAGTTCCCGGACGGAAATCTACACTGAAGCTTTCTTT. Encoded protein: CASSSRTEIYTEAFF.